This T cell receptor beta chain was identified in a study of T cell clonotyping in hematopoietic cell transplantation. Study results and limitations: Without cell sorting, CD4 versus CD8 contributions remain unresolved.

TCRdb's copy holds only in-frame clones and misses some; the assay was immunoSEQ multiplex PCR. In the table there are around 4,000 clones, around 95% of which are singletons. V lost 3 bases and J lost 10, with 13 bases in between. CDR3 length: 13 residues. CDR1 is SGHNT and CDR2 is YENEEA in the germline V gene. Remarks on this clone: The antigen is undetermined.

The chain couples TRBV11-3 to TRBJ2-1, with D maybe TRBD1 (5 bases). This receptor was identified in a male patient aged 50 to 59 who had an allogeneic stem cell transplant from a related donor, so the T cells may come from the graft donor. Some clones in this sample may be carry-over from other donors' samples. This specimen was PBMCs, taken 30 days after allogeneic stem cell transplant. The CDR3 DNA reads as TGTGCCAGCAGCTTGGCAGGGAAGAGAGAGCAGTTCTTC. Translated, it gives CASSLAGKREQFF.